This T cell receptor (beta chain) was captured in a study of blood T cells in healthy people across ages. Together with a sample-barcoded 5' primer, a J-beta primer mix was included in a second PCR lasting roughly 6 to 12 cycles. Every molecule of cDNA carried a tag from a template-switch adaptor with 12 random nucleotides. One entry per CDR3 protein results from TCRdb running MiXCR on the 5' RACE reads. The sample carries approximately 850,000 distinct CDR3 sequences, roughly 60% recorded once. The material sequenced was blood. This sequence originates from a man aged 25 to 40 in good health.

CDR3 residues: CASSLASRVMDGYTF. The CDR3 nucleotides read TGTGCCAGCAGCCTAGCCAGCAGGGTGATGGATGGCTACACCTTC. This rearrangement joins TRBV11-2 to TRBJ1-2, with D tentatively TRBD1 (5 bases). The CDR3 is made up of 15 amino acids. In germline, CDR1 is SGHAT, CDR2 FQNNGV. Between the trimmed V and J ends, which lost 5 bases and 6 bases, there was a span of 19 bases. The full variable domain, in which reference TRBV11-2 and TRBJ1-2 provide the parts outside the CDR3, is EAGVAQSPRYKIIEKRQSVAFWCNPISGHATLYWYQQILGQGPKLLIQFQNNGVVDDSQLPKDRFSAERLKGVDSTLKIQPAKLEDSAVYLCASSLASRVMDGYTFGSGTRLTVV.